The 24 T cell receptor beta chains listed next were all sequenced from one sample in a study of blood T cells in healthy people across ages. The authors ran a second PCR of roughly 6 to 12 cycles using a sample-barcoded 5' primer and a J-beta primer mix. TCRdb independently ran MiXCR on the 5' RACE reads; one entry per CDR3 protein. Found here are 1.5 million to 2 million distinct CDR3 sequences, 28% of them singletons; the top ten hold about 8%. The sequenced material came from blood. The receptors shown here come from a woman aged 25 to 45 in good health.

As regards this clonotype: Germline and junction disagree at one end, which may indicate a read error. The chain recombines TRBV20-1 with TRBJ2-7; 7 bases line up with TRBD1. Per germline, CDR1 DFQATT and CDR2 SNEGSKA (reference sequence). CDR3 length equals 14 residues. CDR3 nucleotides: TGCGGTGCTGGGATCCCGGGACAGTCCTACGAGCAGTACTTC. This sequence encodes CGAGIPGQSYEQYF.

V gene TRBV20-1 combines with J gene TRBJ2-5, with 7 bases that match TRBD2. Germline trimming cut 5 bases from V and 7 bases from J; bases unmatched to any gene: 7. CDR3 length: 12 residues. Germline V gives CDR1 DFQATT, CDR2 SNEGSKA (reference sequence). Here the CDR3 DNA reads TGCAGTGCTCGACGGGAGGAAGGGACCCAGTACTTC. This gives the protein CSARREEGTQYF.

Notes on this clonotype: A much larger clone lies one base from this, so it may be a read error. The J gene is TRBJ1-1, the V gene TRBV7-2; no firm D call. Germline CDR1 is SGHTA and CDR2 is FQGNSA. The CDR3 loop spans 13 amino acids. The ends were cut back, 5 bases at V and 3 bases at J, with 10 bases in the middle. CDR3 amino acids: CASSPHSDTEAFF. The CDR3 DNA sequence: TGTGCCAGCAGCCCCCACTCGGACACTGAAGCTTTCTTT.

This clonotype has a handful of counts. The V gene is TRBV9, the J gene TRBJ1-2, with TRBD1 as a possible D gene (6 bases). Trimming removed 0 bases from V and 6 bases from J, with 12 bases in between. CDR3 length equals 14 residues. The germline V gene has CDR1 SGDLS and CDR2 YYNGEE. The CDR3 loop reads CASSVEGTTNGYTF. The CDR3 DNA follows: TGTGCCAGCAGCGTAGAAGGGACAACGAATGGCTACACCTTC.

The chain recombines TRBV29-1 with TRBJ2-3; tentative D call: TRBD2 (6 bases). V lost 4 bases, J lost 3 bases, and 11 bases lay in between. This CDR3 region has 13 residues. Per germline, CDR1 SQVTM and CDR2 ANQGSEA. The CDR3 nucleotides read TGCAGCGTTGGGGGGACTGGAACAGATACGCAGTATTTT. It specifies CSVGGTGTDTQYF.

This chain connects TRBV4-1 to TRBJ2-7; 11 nucleotides line up with TRBD2. This CDR3 spans 15 amino acids. V gave up 5 bases and J gave up 2 bases; unmatched junction bases: 5. CDR1 MGHRA and CDR2 YSYEKL come from the germline V gene. CDR3 in DNA: TGCGCCAGCAGCTGGGCTAGCGGGAGGACCTACGAGCAGTACTTC. Encoded protein: CASSWASGRTYEQYF.

In this sample, this clonotype turned up a few times. V and J are TRBV20-1 and TRBJ1-5; D gene ambiguous. The germline gives CDR1 DFQATT, CDR2 SNEGSKA (reference sequence). Trimming left V 6 bases short and J 2 bases short, with 11 bases between. The CDR3 runs to 13 residues. For the CDR3, the DNA is TGCAGTGCGCGGGGTAGTGGCAATCAGCCCCAGCATTTT. The encoded protein is CSARGSGNQPQHF.

The chain joins TRBV4-2 to TRBJ2-3; TRBD2 matches at 12 bases. V dropped 1 base and J dropped 4; count of bases not matched to a gene: 6. This CDR3 contains 17 residues. CDR1 is LGHNA, CDR2 YNFKEQ, per germline. CDR3 in DNA: TGTGCCAGCAGCCAAGGAGCTAGCGGGGGGGCCGCAGATACGCAGTATTTT. It translates to CASSQGASGGAADTQYF.

This clonotype has ten or more counts. This sequence joins TRBV4-1 and TRBJ2-7; D unclear. The CDR3 loop spans 18 amino acids. The germline V gene encodes CDR1 MGHRA and CDR2 YSYEKL. The V and J ends lost 1 base and 4 bases respectively, with 23 bases between them. The CDR3 DNA is TGCGCCAGCAGCCAAGGGGCTAAGGTCCACTCTTCATATTACGAGCAGTACTTC. Amino acids: CASSQGAKVHSSYYEQYF.

Regarding this clonotype: A much larger clone differs from this one at a single base, so this may be a read error. The chain has TRBV29-1 and TRBJ2-1; D not resolved. The CDR3 totals 10 residues. Germline V CDR1 and CDR2: SQVTM, ANQGSEA. DNA of the CDR3: TGCAGCGTTGGGGTCAATGAGCGGTTCTTC. Translation gives CSVGVNERFF.

The CDR3 loop is CASSYSTSGGDPQHF. CDR3 coding DNA: TGTGCCAGCAGTTACTCGACCAGCGGGGGGGATCCCCAGCATTTT. The chain uses TRBV6-5 and TRBJ1-5; D may be TRBD1 (5 bases). This CDR3 region has 15 residues. Germline CDR1 reads MNHEY; CDR2 reads SVGAGI. V was cut by 0 bases and J by 10 bases, with 16 bases left in between.

The J gene is TRBJ1-2, the V gene TRBV4-3; D is uncertain. In germline, CDR1 is LGHNA, CDR2 YSLEER. V was pared by 0 bases and J by 0 bases, with 8 bases between. This CDR3 is 15 amino acids long. Here the CDR3 DNA reads TGCGCCAGCAGCCAAGATATGGAGGCTAACTATGGCTACACCTTC. Translation gives CASSQDMEANYGYTF.

With regard to this clonotype: Possible read error: a much larger clone is one base away. The genes are TRBV11-1 and TRBJ2-1; possibly TRBD1 for D (7 bases). CDR1 and CDR2 from the germline V gene are SGHAT and FQDESV (reference sequence). V was shortened by 2 bases and J by 11 bases, with 22 bases between the two germline ends. This CDR3 comprises 16 residues. Written as DNA, the CDR3 is TGTGCCAGCAGCTTAATCCGGACAGGACTAAGGGGAAAGCAGTTCTTC. This translates into CASSLIRTGLRGKQFF.

This clonotype was detected many times. The chain links TRBV25-1 to TRBJ2-7, with 9 bases aligning to TRBD1. Germline V gene sequence: CDR1 MGHDK, CDR2 SYGVNS. The length of the CDR3 is 15 residues. V was pared by 0 bases and J by 3 bases, with 3 bases of the junction left unmatched. CDR3 DNA: TGTGCCAGCAGTGAATATCGGGGACAGGGCTACGAGCAGTACTTC. Protein: CASSEYRGQGYEQYF.

In this sample, this clonotype turned up a few times. The V call is TRBV28, the J call TRBJ2-1; 8 nucleotides agree with TRBD2. The CDR3 covers 16 residues. CDR1 is MDHEN and CDR2 is SYDVKM in the germline V gene. Trimming took 7 bases from V and 4 from J; bases not matched to a gene: 12. The CDR3 sequence is CASKGLAGYLYNEQFF. CDR3 bases: TGTGCCAGCAAAGGGCTAGCGGGTTATTTATACAATGAGCAGTTCTTC.

The chain is built from TRBV19 and TRBJ2-2; tentative D call: TRBD2 (6 bases). V dropped 7 bases and J dropped 4 bases, with 13 bases sitting between them. In germline, CDR1 is LNHDA, CDR2 SQIVND (reference sequence). The CDR3 totals 14 residues. The CDR3 loop reads CASKAGLFTGELFF. The DNA for the CDR3 is TGTGCCAGTAAGGCGGGACTTTTCACCGGGGAGCTGTTTTTT.

The chain combines TRBV6-5 with TRBJ1-2; D is perhaps TRBD1 (6 bases). Per germline, CDR1 MNHEY and CDR2 SVGAGI. The CDR3 totals 14 residues. The ends were cut back, 2 bases at V and 5 bases at J, with 12 bases in the middle. CDR3 loop: CASSYPGAGYGYTF. DNA of the CDR3: TGTGCCAGCAGTTACCCAGGGGCAGGGTATGGCTACACCTTC.

This clonotype came up once. The CDR3, as DNA: TGTGCCAGCAGGGAGGGGGGGCTTCACGAGCAGTACTTC. The encoded protein is CASREGGLHEQYF. The chain joins TRBV5-6 to TRBJ2-5, with TRBD2 as a possible D gene (7 bases). The tail of the sequence fits TRBJ2-7 better, so the J call may be wrong. CDR3 size: 13 residues. Germline CDR1 is SGHDT and CDR2 is YYEEEE.

Worth noting for this clonotype: A much larger clone differs from this one at a single base, so this may be a read error. V is TRBV20-1 and J is TRBJ2-5; 10 bases are a match to TRBD1. The J call may be in error: the DNA end matches TRBJ2-1 better. In germline, CDR1 is DFQATT, CDR2 SNEGSKA (reference sequence). CDR3 size: 14 residues. The CDR3 region is CSARGGQGRETQFF. CDR3 sequence (DNA): TGCAGTGCTAGAGGGGGACAGGGGAGGGAGACCCAGTTCTTC.

This rearrangement joins TRBV30 to TRBJ1-2; D is possibly TRBD1 (6 bases). Germline-derived CDR1 and CDR2 are GTSNPN and SVGIG (reference sequence). This CDR3 is built from 15 residues. V was pared by 0 bases and J by 7 bases, with 18 bases between. CDR3 in amino acids: CAWSVLGRGAGGYTF. CDR3 coding DNA: TGTGCCTGGAGTGTACTGGGCAGGGGCGCGGGTGGCTACACCTTC.

A single count supports this clonotype. The chain carries TRBV12-3 or TRBV12-4 and TRBJ1-5; a possible D gene is TRBD1 (5 bases). V lost 11 bases and J 3 bases, leaving 11 bases between the germline ends. There are 12 residues in the CDR3. The CDR3 sequence is CAVGGDNQPQHF. CDR3 nucleotide sequence: TGTGCCGTAGGAGGGGACAATCAGCCCCAGCATTTT.

V usage is TRBV10-3 and J usage is TRBJ2-3, with no clear D. This CDR3 is built from 14 residues. From germline, CDR1 is ENHRY and CDR2 SYGVKD. V was pared by 4 bases and J by 2 bases, with 10 bases between. CDR3 protein: CAISGYSHTDTQYF. CDR3 nucleotides: TGTGCCATCAGTGGGTACTCGCACACAGATACGCAGTATTTT.

This clonotype was recorded a few times. The genes are TRBV18 and TRBJ2-7; TRBD1 matches at 9 bases. The CDR3 has 15 amino acids. The ends lost 3 bases at V and 3 bases at J; junction bases unmatched: 6. Germline V gives CDR1 KGHSH, CDR2 LQKENI. The CDR3 loop is CASSPWTGERYEQYF. CDR3 nucleotide sequence: TGTGCCAGCTCACCTTGGACAGGGGAACGCTACGAGCAGTACTTC.

This clonotype was seen more than once but under ten times. DNA of the CDR3: TGCAGTGCTGGGCGGCCAGCCCCGGCCTACGAGCAGTACTTC. Residues: CSAGRPAPAYEQYF. J is TRBJ2-7 and V is TRBV20-1; D ambiguous. The V and J ends lost 5 bases and 2 bases respectively, with 16 bases between them. Germline V lookup: CDR1 DFQATT, CDR2 SNEGSKA (reference sequence). This CDR3 has 14 residues.